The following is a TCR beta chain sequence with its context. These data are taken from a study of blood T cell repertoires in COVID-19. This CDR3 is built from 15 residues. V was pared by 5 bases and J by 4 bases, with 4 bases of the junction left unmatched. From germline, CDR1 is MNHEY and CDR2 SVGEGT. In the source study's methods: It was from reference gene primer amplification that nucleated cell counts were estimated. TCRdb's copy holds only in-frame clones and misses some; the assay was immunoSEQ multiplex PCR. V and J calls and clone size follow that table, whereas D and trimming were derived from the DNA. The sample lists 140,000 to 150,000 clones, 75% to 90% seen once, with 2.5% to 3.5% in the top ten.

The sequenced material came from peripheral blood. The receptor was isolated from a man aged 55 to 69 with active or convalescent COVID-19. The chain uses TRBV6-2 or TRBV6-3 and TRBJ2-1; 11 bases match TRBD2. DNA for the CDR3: TGTGCCAGCAGTCGCCTAGCGGGGGGTTACAATGAGCAGTTCTTC. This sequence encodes CASSRLAGGYNEQFF.